Listed below are T cell receptor beta chains from one sample, sequenced in a study of beta chain features in type 1 diabetes. This table comes from immunoSEQ multiplex PCR, and its TCRdb copy is limited to in-frame clones, with some not included. The table has about 410,000 clones, about 15% seen once. Sequenced: naive CD4+ T cells from blood. These receptors came from a man aged 30 to 45 in good health. CDR3s include the opening cysteine and the closing phenylalanine or tryptophan. A D gene is named only where the DNA matches it firmly. Part of the rows lack a size; the others show once, few, many or a class for expanded clones.

v_gene: TRBV4-1
len: 18
j_gene: TRBJ1-3
abundance: NA
d_gene: NA
CDR3aa: CASSQSDTVFISGNTIYF
CDR3nt: TGCGCCAGCAGCCAATCGGATACAGTCTTCATCTCTGGAAACACCATATATTTT

v_gene: TRBV2
len: 14
j_gene: TRBJ2-1
abundance: NA
d_gene: TRBD2
CDR3aa: CASSSWASGNEQFF
CDR3nt: TGTGCCAGCAGCTCGTGGGCTAGCGGGAATGAGCAGTTCTTC

v_gene: TRBV7-3
len: 14
j_gene: TRBJ2-3
abundance: NA
d_gene: NA
CDR3aa: CASSVGSASDTQYF
CDR3nt: TGTGCCAGCAGCGTAGGTTCGGCCTCAGATACGCAGTATTTT

v_gene: TRBV9
len: 16
j_gene: TRBJ2-3
abundance: NA
d_gene: NA
CDR3aa: CASSVLGGKNTDTQYF
CDR3nt: TGTGCCAGCAGCGTACTTGGCGGGAAGAACACAGATACGCAGTATTTT

v_gene: TRBV9
len: 17
j_gene: TRBJ1-4
abundance: few
d_gene: TRBD1
CDR3aa: CASSVGPHGTGREKLFF
CDR3nt: TGTGCCAGCAGCGTAGGTCCCCACGGGACAGGGAGAGAAAAACTGTTTTTT

v_gene: TRBV25-1
len: 15
j_gene: TRBJ1-1
abundance: NA
d_gene: TRBD1
CDR3aa: CASSGSGTVNTEAFF
CDR3nt: TGTGCCAGCAGTGGTAGCGGGACAGTGAACACTGAAGCTTTCTTT

v_gene: TRBV6-5
len: 14
j_gene: TRBJ2-3
abundance: few
d_gene: NA
CDR3aa: CASSYSSGQPTQYF
CDR3nt: TGTGCCAGCAGTTACTCGTCTGGACAGCCTACGCAGTATTTT

v_gene: TRBV29-1
len: 13
j_gene: TRBJ1-1
abundance: few
d_gene: NA
CDR3aa: CSASLAVNTEAFF
CDR3nt: TGCAGCGCCTCTCTGGCGGTGAACACTGAAGCTTTCTTT

v_gene: TRBV10-3
len: 12
j_gene: TRBJ2-7
abundance: NA
d_gene: NA
CDR3aa: CAISGATYEQYF
CDR3nt: TGTGCCATCAGTGGCGCGACCTACGAGCAGTACTTC

v_gene: TRBV7-9
len: 16
j_gene: TRBJ2-5
abundance: few
d_gene: NA
CDR3aa: CASSLGLGSSIGTQYF
CDR3nt: TGTGCCAGCAGCTTAGGTTTGGGGTCGTCTATTGGGACCCAGTACTTC

v_gene: TRBV13
len: 16
j_gene: TRBJ1-1
abundance: NA
d_gene: TRBD1
CDR3aa: CASSPSPGQGRAGAFF
CDR3nt: TGTGCCAGCAGCCCATCACCGGGACAGGGACGGGCGGGAGCTTTCTTT

v_gene: TRBV30
len: 19
j_gene: TRBJ2-3
abundance: NA
d_gene: NA
CDR3aa: CAWSAHRAVWRPHTDTQYF
CDR3nt: TGTGCCTGGAGTGCGCACCGGGCGGTATGGCGACCCCACACAGATACGCAGTATTTT

v_gene: TRBV12-5
len: 12
j_gene: TRBJ1-1
abundance: NA
d_gene: NA
CDR3aa: CASGPAGLGAFF
CDR3nt: TGTGCTAGTGGTCCCGCCGGGCTGGGGGCTTTCTTT

v_gene: TRBV11-2
len: 17
j_gene: TRBJ2-3
abundance: NA
d_gene: TRBD2
CDR3aa: CASNPKRTSGGADTQYF
CDR3nt: TGTGCCAGCAACCCGAAGAGGACTAGCGGGGGGGCAGATACGCAGTATTTT

v_gene: TRBV9
len: 20
j_gene: TRBJ2-1
abundance: NA
d_gene: TRBD2
CDR3aa: CASSLRQGLAGTAEDNEQFF
CDR3nt: TGTGCCAGCAGCCTCAGACAGGGACTAGCGGGAACGGCCGAAGACAATGAGCAGTTCTTC

v_gene: TRBV7-2
len: 16
j_gene: TRBJ2-6
abundance: few
d_gene: NA
CDR3aa: CASSLRRISGANVLTF
CDR3nt: TGTGCCAGCAGCTTACGGCGGATCTCTGGGGCCAACGTCCTGACTTTC

v_gene: TRBV20-1
len: 10
j_gene: TRBJ2-7
abundance: NA
d_gene: NA
CDR3aa: CSADSEEQYF
CDR3nt: TGCAGTGCCGATTCAGAGGAGCAGTACTTC

v_gene: TRBV19
len: 11
j_gene: TRBJ1-2
abundance: NA
d_gene: NA
CDR3aa: CASSIGYDYTF
CDR3nt: TGTGCCAGTAGTATCGGTTATGACTACACCTTC

v_gene: TRBV19
len: 11
j_gene: TRBJ1-1
abundance: NA
d_gene: NA
CDR3aa: CASSMDPVAFF
CDR3nt: TGTGCCAGTAGTATGGATCCTGTCGCTTTCTTT

v_gene: TRBV7-2
len: 15
j_gene: TRBJ2-5
abundance: NA
d_gene: NA
CDR3aa: CASSTNGGTGETQYF
CDR3nt: TGTGCCAGCAGTACGAACGGGGGGACAGGCGAGACCCAGTACTTC

v_gene: TRBV11-2
len: 15
j_gene: TRBJ2-5
abundance: NA
d_gene: NA
CDR3aa: CASSLPGEWWETQYF
CDR3nt: TGTGCCAGCAGCTTACCAGGGGAATGGTGGGAGACCCAGTACTTC

v_gene: TRBV2
len: 13
j_gene: TRBJ2-1
abundance: NA
d_gene: TRBD1
CDR3aa: CASAVTGINEQFF
CDR3nt: TGTGCCAGCGCCGTGACAGGGATCAATGAGCAGTTCTTC

v_gene: TRBV6-6
len: 12
j_gene: TRBJ1-5
abundance: NA
d_gene: NA
CDR3aa: CASKGVVQPQHF
CDR3nt: TGTGCCAGCAAGGGGGTTGTCCAGCCCCAGCATTTT

v_gene: TRBV4-2
len: 17
j_gene: TRBJ2-4
abundance: NA
d_gene: TRBD2
CDR3aa: CASSQDLAAGAKNIQYF
CDR3nt: TGTGCCAGCAGCCAGGATCTAGCGGCGGGGGCCAAAAACATTCAGTACTTC

v_gene: TRBV19
len: 12
j_gene: TRBJ1-6
abundance: NA
d_gene: NA
CDR3aa: CASSIVSSPLHF
CDR3nt: TGTGCCAGTAGTATCGTTTCGTCACCCCTCCACTTT

v_gene: TRBV19
len: 14
j_gene: TRBJ2-3
abundance: NA
d_gene: NA
CDR3aa: CASSMGTSADTQYF
CDR3nt: TGTGCCAGTAGTATGGGCACTTCCGCAGATACGCAGTATTTT

v_gene: TRBV7-7
len: 14
j_gene: TRBJ2-5
abundance: NA
d_gene: TRBD2
CDR3aa: CASSAPGLAETQYF
CDR3nt: TGTGCTAGCAGCGCCCCGGGACTAGCAGAGACCCAGTACTTC

v_gene: TRBV27
len: 14
j_gene: TRBJ2-6
abundance: few
d_gene: NA
CDR3aa: CASGAPAGANVLTF
CDR3nt: TGTGCCAGCGGGGCCCCCGCTGGGGCCAACGTCCTGACTTTC

v_gene: TRBV9
len: 15
j_gene: TRBJ2-1
abundance: few
d_gene: NA
CDR3aa: CASSVDWGTYNEQFF
CDR3nt: TGTGCCAGCAGCGTAGATTGGGGTACCTACAATGAGCAGTTCTTC

v_gene: TRBV4-3
len: 16
j_gene: TRBJ2-2
abundance: NA
d_gene: TRBD1
CDR3aa: CASSQDSQGPAGELFF
CDR3nt: TGCGCCAGCAGCCAAGATTCACAGGGGCCGGCCGGGGAGCTGTTTTTT

v_gene: TRBV13
len: 16
j_gene: TRBJ2-7
abundance: NA
d_gene: NA
CDR3aa: CASSLVLGQGYHEQYF
CDR3nt: TGTGCCAGCAGCTTAGTGCTCGGGCAGGGGTACCACGAGCAGTACTTC

v_gene: TRBV5-1
len: 15
j_gene: TRBJ2-5
abundance: NA
d_gene: NA
CDR3aa: CASSLRGYEGETQYF
CDR3nt: TGCGCCAGCAGCTTGCGAGGCTACGAGGGGGAGACCCAGTACTTC

v_gene: TRBV4-1
len: 16
j_gene: TRBJ1-1
abundance: NA
d_gene: TRBD1
CDR3aa: CASSQVDRSMNTEAFF
CDR3nt: TGCGCCAGCAGCCAAGTGGACAGGAGCATGAACACTGAAGCTTTCTTT

v_gene: TRBV6-5
len: 15
j_gene: TRBJ2-3
abundance: NA
d_gene: NA
CDR3aa: CASSRDGRRTDTQYF
CDR3nt: TGTGCCAGCAGCCGAGACGGCCGCCGCACAGATACGCAGTATTTT